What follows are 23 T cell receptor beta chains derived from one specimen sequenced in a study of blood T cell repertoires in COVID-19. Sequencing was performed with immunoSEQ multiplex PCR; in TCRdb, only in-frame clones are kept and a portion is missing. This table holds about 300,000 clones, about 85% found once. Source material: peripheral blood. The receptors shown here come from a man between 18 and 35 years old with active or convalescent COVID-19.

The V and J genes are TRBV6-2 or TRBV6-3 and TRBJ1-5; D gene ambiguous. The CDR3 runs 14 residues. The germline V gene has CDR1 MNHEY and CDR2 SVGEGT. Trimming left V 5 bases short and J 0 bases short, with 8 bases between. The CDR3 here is CASSTETSNQPQHF. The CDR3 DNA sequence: TGTGCCAGCAGTACAGAAACTAGCAATCAGCCCCAGCATTTT.

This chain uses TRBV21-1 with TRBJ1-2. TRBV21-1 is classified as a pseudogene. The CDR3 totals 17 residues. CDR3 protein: CASSRALREYMTYGYTF. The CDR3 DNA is TGTGCCAGCAGCAGGGCGCTACGGGAGTATATGACATATGGCTACACCTTC.

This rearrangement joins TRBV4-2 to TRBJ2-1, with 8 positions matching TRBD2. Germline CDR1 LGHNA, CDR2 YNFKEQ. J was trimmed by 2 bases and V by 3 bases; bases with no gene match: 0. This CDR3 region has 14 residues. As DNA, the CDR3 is TGTGCCAGCAGCCATAGCGGGACCTACAATGAGCAGTTCTTC. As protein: CASSHSGTYNEQFF.

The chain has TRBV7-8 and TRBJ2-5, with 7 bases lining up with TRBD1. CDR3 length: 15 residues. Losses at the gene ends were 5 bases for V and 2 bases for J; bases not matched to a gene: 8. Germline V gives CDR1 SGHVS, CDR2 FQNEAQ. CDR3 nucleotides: TGTGCCAGCAGCACCCGGACAGGCCGACAAGAGACCCAGTACTTC. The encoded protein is CASSTRTGRQETQYF.

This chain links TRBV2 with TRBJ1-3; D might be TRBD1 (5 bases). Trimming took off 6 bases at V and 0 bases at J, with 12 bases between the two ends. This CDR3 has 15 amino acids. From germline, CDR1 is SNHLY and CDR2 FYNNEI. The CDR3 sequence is CASSPGHVSGNTIYF. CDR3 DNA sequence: TGTGCCAGCAGCCCCGGACACGTCTCTGGAAACACCATATATTTT.

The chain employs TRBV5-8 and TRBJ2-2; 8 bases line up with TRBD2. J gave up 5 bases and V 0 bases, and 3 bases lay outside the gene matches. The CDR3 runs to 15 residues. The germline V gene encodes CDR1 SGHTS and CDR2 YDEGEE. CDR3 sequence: CASSLGGGRTGELFF. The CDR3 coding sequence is TGTGCCAGCAGCTTGGGCGGGGGGAGGACCGGGGAGCTGTTTTTT. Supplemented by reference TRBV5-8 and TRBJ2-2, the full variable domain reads EAGVTQSPTHLIKTRGQQATLRCSPISGHTSVYWYQQALGLGLQFLLWYDEGEERNRGNFPPRFSGRQFPNYSSELNVNALELEDSALYLCASSLGGGRTGELFFGEGSRLTVL.

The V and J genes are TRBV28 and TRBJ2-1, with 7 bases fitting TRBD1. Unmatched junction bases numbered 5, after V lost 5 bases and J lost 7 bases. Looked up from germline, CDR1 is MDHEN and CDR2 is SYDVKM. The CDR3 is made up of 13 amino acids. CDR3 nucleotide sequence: TGTGCCAGCAGTCTGGGACAGCTGAATGAGCAGTTCTTC. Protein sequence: CASSLGQLNEQFF.

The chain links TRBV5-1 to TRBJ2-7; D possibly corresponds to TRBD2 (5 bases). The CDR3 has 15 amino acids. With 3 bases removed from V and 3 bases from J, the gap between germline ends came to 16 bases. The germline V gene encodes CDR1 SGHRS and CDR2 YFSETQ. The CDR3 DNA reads TGCGCCAGCAGCTCGAGGGCAAACCCCTTCTACGAGCAGTACTTC. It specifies CASSSRANPFYEQYF.

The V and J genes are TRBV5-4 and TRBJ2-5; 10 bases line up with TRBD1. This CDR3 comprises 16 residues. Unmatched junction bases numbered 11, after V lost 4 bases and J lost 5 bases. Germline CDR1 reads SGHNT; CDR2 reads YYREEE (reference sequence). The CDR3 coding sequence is TGTGCCAGCAGCCGACGCGGGGACAGGGGTTGGGAGACCCAGTACTTC. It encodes CASSRRGDRGWETQYF.

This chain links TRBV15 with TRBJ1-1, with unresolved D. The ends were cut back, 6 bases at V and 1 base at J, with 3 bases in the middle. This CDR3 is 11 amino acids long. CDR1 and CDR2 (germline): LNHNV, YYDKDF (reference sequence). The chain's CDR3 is CATRRNTEAFF. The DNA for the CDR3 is TGTGCCACCAGGAGGAACACTGAAGCTTTCTTT.

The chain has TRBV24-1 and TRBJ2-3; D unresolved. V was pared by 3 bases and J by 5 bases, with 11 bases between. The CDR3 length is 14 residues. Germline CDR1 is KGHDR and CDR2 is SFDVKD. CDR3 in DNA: TGTGCCACCAGTGATCCTTTTTTCGGAGATACGCAGTATTTT. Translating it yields CATSDPFFGDTQYF.

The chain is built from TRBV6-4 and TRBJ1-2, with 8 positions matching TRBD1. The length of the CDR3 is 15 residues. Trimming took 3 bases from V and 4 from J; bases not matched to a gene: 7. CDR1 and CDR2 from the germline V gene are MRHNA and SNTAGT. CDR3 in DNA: TGTGCCAGCAGTGAATCAGTGGACAGGGTCTATGGCTACACCTTC. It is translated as CASSESVDRVYGYTF.

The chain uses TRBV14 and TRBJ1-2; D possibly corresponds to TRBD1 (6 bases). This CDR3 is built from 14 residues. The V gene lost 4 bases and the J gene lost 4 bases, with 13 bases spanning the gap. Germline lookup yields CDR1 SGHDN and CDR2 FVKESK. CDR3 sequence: CASSPRGAGYGYTF. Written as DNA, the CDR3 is TGTGCCAGCAGCCCACGGGGGGCCGGCTATGGCTACACCTTC.

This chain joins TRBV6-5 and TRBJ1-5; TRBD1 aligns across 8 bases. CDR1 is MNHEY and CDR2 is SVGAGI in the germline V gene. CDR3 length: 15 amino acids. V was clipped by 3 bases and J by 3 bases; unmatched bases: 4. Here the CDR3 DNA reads TGTGCCAGCAGTTATTCGGGACAGGTCAATCAGCCCCAGCATTTT. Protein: CASSYSGQVNQPQHF.

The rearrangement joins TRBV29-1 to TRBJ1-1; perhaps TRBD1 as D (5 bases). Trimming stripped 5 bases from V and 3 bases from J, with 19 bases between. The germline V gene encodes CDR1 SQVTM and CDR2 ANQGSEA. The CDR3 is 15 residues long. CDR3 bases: TGCAGCGTTCCACTTTGGGGGGGAGGGGACACTGAAGCTTTCTTT. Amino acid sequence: CSVPLWGGGDTEAFF. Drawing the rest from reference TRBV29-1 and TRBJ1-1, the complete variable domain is SAVISQKPSRDICQRGTSLTIQCQVDSQVTMMFWYRQQPGQSLTLIATANQGSEATYESGFVIDKFPISRPNLTFSTLTVSNMSPEDSSIYLCSVPLWGGGDTEAFFGQGTRLTVV.

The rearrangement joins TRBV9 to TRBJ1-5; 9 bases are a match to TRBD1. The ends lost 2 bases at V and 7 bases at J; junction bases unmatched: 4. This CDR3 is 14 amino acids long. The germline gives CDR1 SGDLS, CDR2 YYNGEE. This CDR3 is CASSVGTGSQPQHF. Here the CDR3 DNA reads TGTGCCAGCAGCGTCGGGACAGGGTCCCAGCCCCAGCATTTT.

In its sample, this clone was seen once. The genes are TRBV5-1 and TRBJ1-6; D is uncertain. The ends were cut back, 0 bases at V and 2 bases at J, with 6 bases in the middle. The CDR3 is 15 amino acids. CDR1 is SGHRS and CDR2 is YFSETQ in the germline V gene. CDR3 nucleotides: TGCGCCAGCAGCTTGGACAGCACCTATAATTCACCCCTCCACTTT. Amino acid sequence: CASSLDSTYNSPLHF.

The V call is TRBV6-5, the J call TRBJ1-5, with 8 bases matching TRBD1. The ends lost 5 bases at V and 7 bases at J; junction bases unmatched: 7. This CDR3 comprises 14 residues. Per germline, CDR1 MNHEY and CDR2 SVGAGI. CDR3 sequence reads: CASSRLGQGQPQHF. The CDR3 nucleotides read TGTGCCAGCAGTCGCCTCGGACAGGGACAGCCCCAGCATTTT.

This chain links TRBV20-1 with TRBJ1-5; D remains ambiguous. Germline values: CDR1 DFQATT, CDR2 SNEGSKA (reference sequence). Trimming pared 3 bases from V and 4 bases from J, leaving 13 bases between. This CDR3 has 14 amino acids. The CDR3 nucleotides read TGCAGTGCTAGTACGGGAGGCGCGAATCAGCCCCAGCATTTT. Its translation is CSASTGGANQPQHF.

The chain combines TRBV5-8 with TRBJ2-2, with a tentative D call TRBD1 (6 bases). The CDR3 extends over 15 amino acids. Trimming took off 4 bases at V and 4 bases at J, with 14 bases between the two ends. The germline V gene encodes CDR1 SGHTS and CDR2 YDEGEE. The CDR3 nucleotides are TGTGCCAGCAGCACCAGGGGCTTGGTCACCGGGGAGCTGTTTTTT. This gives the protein CASSTRGLVTGELFF.

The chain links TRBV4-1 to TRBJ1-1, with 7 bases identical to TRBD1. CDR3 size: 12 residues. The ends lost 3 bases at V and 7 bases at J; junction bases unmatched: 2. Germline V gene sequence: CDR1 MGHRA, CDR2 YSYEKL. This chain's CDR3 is CASSQRQGEAFF. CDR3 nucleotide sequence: TGCGCCAGCAGCCAGCGACAGGGTGAAGCTTTCTTT.

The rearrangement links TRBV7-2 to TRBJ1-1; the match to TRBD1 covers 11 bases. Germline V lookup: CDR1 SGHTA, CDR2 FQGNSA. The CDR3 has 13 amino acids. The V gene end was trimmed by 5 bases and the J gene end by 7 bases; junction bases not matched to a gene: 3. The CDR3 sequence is CASSPGQGGEAFF. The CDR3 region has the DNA TGTGCCAGCAGCCCGGGACAGGGGGGTGAAGCTTTCTTT.

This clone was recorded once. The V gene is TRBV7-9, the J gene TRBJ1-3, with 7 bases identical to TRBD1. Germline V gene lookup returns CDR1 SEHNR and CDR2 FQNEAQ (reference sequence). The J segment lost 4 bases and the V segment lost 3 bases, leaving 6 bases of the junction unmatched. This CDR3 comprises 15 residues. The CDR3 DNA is TGTGCCAGCAGCTTCCGGGACAGTCGGGGAAACACCATATATTTT. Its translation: CASSFRDSRGNTIYF.